Listed here are 19 T cell receptor beta chains from one sample, sequenced in a study of early T cells in non-severe SARS-CoV-2 infection. MiXCR was run by TCRdb on the 5' RACE reads, yielding one entry per CDR3 protein. The data show 43,000 or so distinct CDR3 sequences, around 4.1% seen once. Sequencing input: whole blood. These receptors came from an adult who was a healthcare worker with PCR-confirmed SARS-CoV-2 infection or an uninfected control (not recorded which).

There are many counts of this clonotype. V and J are TRBV7-2 and TRBJ2-7; D is unclear. V lost 3 bases and J 2 bases, leaving 5 bases between the germline ends. CDR3 length: 12 amino acids. CDR1 and CDR2 (germline): SGHTA, FQGNSA. The CDR3: CASSLTTYEQYF. CDR3 sequence (DNA): TGTGCCAGCAGCTTGACCACCTACGAGCAGTACTTC.

This clonotype was seen at least ten times. The CDR3 protein is CASSSWDGGNEKLFF. Here the CDR3 DNA reads TGTGCCAGCAGCTCATGGGACGGAGGAAATGAAAAACTGTTTTTT. The V and J genes are TRBV5-4 and TRBJ1-4; D might be TRBD1 (5 bases). V was trimmed by 3 bases and J by 5 bases, leaving 14 bases between them. The CDR3 is made up of 15 amino acids. Germline CDR1 is SGHNT and CDR2 is YYREEE (reference sequence).

The table lists this clonotype with many counts. The chain uses TRBV3-1 and TRBJ2-1; D might be TRBD1 (5 bases). CDR3 length: 13 residues. The germline V gene has CDR1 LGHDT and CDR2 YNNKEL (reference sequence). V was cut by 1 base and J by 12 bases, with 13 bases left in between. The CDR3 loop is CASSQAPLQGQFF. The CDR3 DNA is TGTGCCAGCAGCCAAGCCCCCCTGCAGGGGCAGTTCTTC.

Points on this clonotype: One end of the junction does not line up with germline, which may come from a read error. The chain combines TRBV6-2 or TRBV6-3 with TRBJ2-5; no reliable D call. The CDR3 spans 13 residues. CDR1 MNHEY and CDR2 SVGEGT come from the germline V gene. The CDR3 protein is CASSPLVRRTRYF. CDR3 nucleotide sequence: TGTGCCAGCAGTCCTCTAGTTCGACGGACCCGGTACTTC.

In this sample, this clonotype turned up many times. The chain uses TRBV6-1 and TRBJ1-2, with 10 bases aligning to TRBD1. The junction had 4 bases not matched to a gene; V was cut back by 10 bases and J by 2 bases. CDR3 size: 13 residues. In germline, CDR1 is MNHNS, CDR2 SASEGT. CDR3 sequence reads: CATRDRGNYGYTF. As DNA, the CDR3 is TGTGCCACCCGGGACAGGGGCAACTATGGCTACACCTTC.

This clonotype has a handful of counts. V usage is TRBV7-9 and J usage is TRBJ1-5; D is undetermined. This CDR3 is built from 15 residues. The germline V gene encodes CDR1 SEHNR and CDR2 FQNEAQ (reference sequence). V shed 5 bases and J shed 0 bases, with 11 bases lying between them. The CDR3: CASSSRSDSNQPQHF. The DNA of the CDR3 is TGTGCCAGCAGCAGCCGGAGTGATAGCAATCAGCCCCAGCATTTT.

At least ten counts were recorded for this clonotype. This chain connects TRBV29-1 to TRBJ2-3, with D perhaps matching TRBD2 (6 bases). V was clipped by 4 bases and J by 10 bases, with 21 bases between them. This CDR3 region has 14 residues. The germline CDR1 and CDR2 sequences are SQVTM and ANQGSEA. CDR3: CSVVGWRDEGSQYF. In DNA form, the CDR3 reads TGCAGCGTTGTCGGGTGGCGGGACGAGGGATCGCAGTATTTT.

This clonotype occurred many times. The gene calls are TRBV7-6 and TRBJ2-7, with 14 positions matching TRBD2. From germline, CDR1 is SGHVS and CDR2 FNYEAQ. V was pared by 4 bases and J by 0 bases, with 8 bases of the junction left unmatched. This CDR3 comprises 18 residues. The chain's CDR3 is CASSSGLAGGFSSYEQYF. For the CDR3, the DNA is TGTGCCAGCAGCTCCGGACTAGCGGGAGGTTTTTCCTCCTACGAGCAGTACTTC.

Worth noting for this clonotype: Being one base from a much bigger clone, this may be a read error. The V gene is TRBV7-9, the J gene TRBJ2-1; D is perhaps TRBD2 (6 bases). There are 15 residues in the CDR3. Germline-derived CDR1 and CDR2 are SEHNR and FQNEAQ (reference sequence). In DNA, the CDR3 is TGTGCCAGCAGCTCTAGCGTTGGTCACTACGATGAGCAGTTCTTC. Translating it yields CASSSSVGHYDEQFF.

Ten or more counts support this clonotype. The gene calls are TRBV7-6 and TRBJ2-3; TRBD2 is a possible D gene (5 bases). Trimming stripped 1 base from V and 4 bases from J, with 9 bases between. The CDR3 is 14 amino acids. CDR1 SGHVS and CDR2 FNYEAQ come from the germline V gene. In DNA form, the CDR3 reads TGTGCCAGCAGCTTAGACTCGGGGTCAGATACGCAGTATTTT. Translating it yields CASSLDSGSDTQYF. The complete variable domain, with remaining parts taken from reference TRBV7-6 and TRBJ2-3, reads GAGVSQSPRYKVTKRGQDVALRCDPISGHVSLYWYRQALGQGPEFLTYFNYEAQQDKSGLPNDRFSAERPEGSISTLTIQRTEQRDSAMYRCASSLDSGSDTQYFGPGTRLTVL.

There are a few counts of this clonotype. V usage is TRBV11-2 and J usage is TRBJ2-7, with 10 bases matching TRBD2. Germline V gene sequence: CDR1 SGHAT, CDR2 FQNNGV. The CDR3 has 15 amino acids. V lost 6 bases to trimming and J lost 5 bases; unmatched junction nucleotides: 10. This chain's CDR3 is CASSPLAGYTDEQYF. In DNA form, the CDR3 reads TGTGCCAGCAGTCCACTAGCGGGATACACGGACGAGCAGTACTTC. Full variable domain (outside the CDR3, taken from reference TRBV11-2 and TRBJ2-7): EAGVAQSPRYKIIEKRQSVAFWCNPISGHATLYWYQQILGQGPKLLIQFQNNGVVDDSQLPKDRFSAERLKGVDSTLKIQPAKLEDSAVYLCASSPLAGYTDEQYFGPGTRLTVT.

The table lists this clonotype with many counts. The J gene is TRBJ2-1, the V gene TRBV7-6; 10 positions agree with TRBD2. The CDR3 is 15 amino acids. Trimming removed 2 bases from V and 7 bases from J; junction bases left unmatched: 5. The germline gives CDR1 SGHVS, CDR2 FNYEAQ. The CDR3 DNA reads TGTGCCAGCAGCTTACTAGCGGGAGCGGGGAATGAGCAGTTCTTC. This codes for CASSLLAGAGNEQFF.

At least ten counts were recorded for this clonotype. The CDR3 DNA sequence: TGTGCCAGCAGCTTAGGGCGGGGGGCGATCTACAATGAGCAGTTCTTC. It translates to CASSLGRGAIYNEQFF. This chain links TRBV7-8 with TRBJ2-1, with 8 bases lining up with TRBD2. There are 16 residues in the CDR3. Germline CDR1 and CDR2: SGHVS and FQNEAQ. Trimming cost V 1 base and J 3 bases; bases outside gene matches: 5.

The chain is built from TRBV11-1 and TRBJ2-1; 12 positions agree with TRBD2. The CDR3 extends over 13 amino acids. The junction had 4 bases not matched to a gene; V was cut back by 6 bases and J by 10 bases. Germline CDR1 is SGHAT and CDR2 is FQDESV (reference sequence). CDR3 sequence (DNA): TGTGCCAGCAGGACTAGCGGGGGTGGAGAGCAGTTCTTC. Its translation is CASRTSGGGEQFF.

In its sample, this clonotype was seen many times. The chain employs TRBV10-2 and TRBJ2-2; 7 bases line up with TRBD2. This CDR3 contains 14 residues. Trimming cost V 6 bases and J 11 bases; bases outside gene matches: 12. The germline V gene has CDR1 WSHSY and CDR2 SAAADI. The CDR3 bases are TGCGCCAGCAGGAGGAATCAAGCGGGGCCAGAGCTGTTTTTT. Translation gives CASRRNQAGPELFF.

This clonotype has ten or more counts. The rearrangement links TRBV25-1 to TRBJ2-1; 7 bases line up with TRBD2. The length of the CDR3 is 15 residues. Germline CDR1 reads MGHDK; CDR2 reads SYGVNS. Losses at the gene ends were 6 bases for V and 1 base for J; bases not matched to a gene: 6. The CDR3 DNA sequence: TGTGCCAGCAGGGAGAGGACTAGTTCCTACAATGAGCAGTTCTTC. Encoded protein: CASRERTSSYNEQFF.

This clonotype was seen a few times. This rearrangement joins TRBV3-1 to TRBJ2-3, with D unclear. V was clipped by 4 bases and J by 2 bases, with 7 bases between them. This CDR3 is built from 13 residues. Germline loops: CDR1 LGHDT, CDR2 YNNKEL (reference sequence). The CDR3, as DNA: TGTGCCAGCAGCCCTGGTTTCACAGATACGCAGTATTTT. Translated, it gives CASSPGFTDTQYF.

This clonotype was seen at least ten times. J is TRBJ2-1 and V is TRBV30; 8 bases align to TRBD2. CDR1 is GTSNPN, CDR2 SVGIG, per germline (reference sequence). This CDR3 has 14 amino acids. V lost 2 bases and J lost 7; bases outside the gene matches: 7. This CDR3 is CAWSLSGSGNEQFF. The CDR3 DNA reads TGTGCCTGGAGTCTCAGCGGGAGTGGGAATGAGCAGTTCTTC. The whole variable domain, remainder taken from reference TRBV30 and TRBJ2-1, is SQTIHQWPATLVQPVGSPLSLECTVEGTSNPNLYWYRQAAGRGLQLLFYSVGIGQISSEVPQNLSASRPQDRQFILSSKKLLLSDSGFYLCAWSLSGSGNEQFFGPGTRLTVL.

This clonotype was recorded many times. The rearrangement uses TRBV4-1 and TRBJ2-5; tentatively, D is TRBD1 (5 bases). Trimming took 3 bases from V and 1 from J, leaving 12 bases between them. This CDR3 spans 15 amino acids. Per germline, CDR1 MGHRA and CDR2 YSYEKL. The CDR3 DNA follows: TGCGCCAGCAGCCAGGATCCAGACAGCCAAGAGACCCAGTACTTC. The encoded protein is CASSQDPDSQETQYF.